This T cell receptor (beta chain) was sequenced for a study of blood T cell repertoires in COVID-19. Study summary: Sample material is recorded as cDNA or gDNA derived from T cells, B-cell-depleted T cells, or PBMCs.

The CDR3 consists of 18 residues. V was pared by 1 base and J by 5 bases, with 16 bases of the junction left unmatched. Germline lookup yields CDR1 SGDLS and CDR2 YYNGEE. In the original workflow: Reference gene primer amplification gave nucleated cell count estimates. Sequenced by immunoSEQ multiplex PCR; TCRdb stores in-frame clones only, minus some. The V and J calls and clone size are taken from that table; D and trimming were inferred from the DNA. The sample has 43,000 or so clones; 85% to 95% are singletons. This receptor was obtained from a human donor in a cohort sampled during active COVID-19. Source material: peripheral blood. This chain uses TRBV9 with TRBJ2-7; 9 bases are a match to TRBD1. For the CDR3, the DNA is TGTGCCAGCAGCGTATGGGGGGGCGTAGGACAGGGGAACAACGAGCAGTACTTC. It is translated as CASSVWGGVGQGNNEQYF.